This entry lists 8 T cell receptor beta chains sequenced from one sample in a study of response to subunit inactivated influenza vaccine. TCRdb ran MiXCR on the RT-PCR reads and lists one entry per CDR3 protein. Among 650,000 to 850,000 distinct CDR3 sequences, approximately 15% were seen once, and the ten largest hold 6% to 8%. The specimen comprised PBMCs from blood, sampled roughly 2 weeks before vaccination. The origin of the receptors is a man in his fifties or sixties who received an inactivated influenza vaccine.

The chain recombines TRBV7-3 with TRBJ2-1; D gene unclear. The CDR3 is 13 amino acids. CDR1 SGHTA and CDR2 FQGTGA come from the germline V gene. Between the trimmed V and J ends, which lost 2 bases and 12 bases, there was a span of 14 bases. The CDR3: CASSLYAELRQFF. The CDR3 nucleotides are TGTGCCAGCAGCTTATATGCGGAGTTAAGGCAGTTCTTC.

This clonotype has a count of ten or more. The chain employs TRBV11-2 and TRBJ2-3; D is perhaps TRBD1 (6 bases). V gave up 3 bases and J gave up 1 base, with 8 bases separating them. CDR3 length equals 14 residues. Germline CDR1 SGHAT, CDR2 FQNNGV. CDR3 nucleotide sequence: TGTGCCAGCAGCTTTTGGACAGGCACAGATACGCAGTATTTT. Its translation: CASSFWTGTDTQYF.

The genes are TRBV27 and TRBJ2-1, with D unclear. The CDR3 consists of 15 residues. V was trimmed by 4 bases and J by 3 bases, leaving 13 bases between them. Germline V CDR1 and CDR2: MNHEY, SMNVEV (reference sequence). CDR3 sequence: CASSSHPTYYNEQFF. DNA for the CDR3: TGTGCCAGCAGTTCCCACCCGACTTACTACAATGAGCAGTTCTTC.

In this sample, this clonotype turned up a few times. The V call is TRBV9, the J call TRBJ1-2; D uncertain. The ends were cut back, 1 base at V and 5 bases at J, with 18 bases in the middle. Germline lookup yields CDR1 SGDLS and CDR2 YYNGEE. CDR3 length: 16 amino acids. The DNA for the CDR3 is TGTGCCAGCAGCGTAATGAGGTGGTGGGTGATATATGGCTACACCTTC. Translated, it gives CASSVMRWWVIYGYTF.

As to this clonotype: Compared with germline, one end of the junction differs, possibly owing to a read error. CDR3: CACSTLRGTSGRPYEQYF. The CDR3 nucleotides are TGTGCCTGCAGTACACTTAGAGGGACTAGCGGGAGGCCCTACGAGCAATACTTC. The J gene is TRBJ2-7, the V gene TRBV27; 15 bases line up with TRBD2. The CDR3 covers 18 residues. The germline CDR1 and CDR2 sequences are MNHEY and SMNVEV (reference sequence).

This sequence joins TRBV6-2 or TRBV6-3 and TRBJ2-1; 11 bases line up with TRBD2. The J segment lost 5 bases and the V segment lost 4 bases, leaving 7 bases of the junction unmatched. This CDR3 has 16 amino acids. Germline assignment: CDR1 MNHEY and CDR2 SVGEGT. The CDR3 nucleotides read TGTGCCAGCAGTTTGTTGACTAGCGGGATACACAATGAGCAGTTCTTC. Translated, it gives CASSLLTSGIHNEQFF.

This clonotype has more than one count but fewer than ten. The rearrangement uses TRBV20-1 and TRBJ1-6; D unresolved. This CDR3 spans 13 amino acids. CDR1 and CDR2 from the germline V gene are DFQATT and SNEGSKA (reference sequence). Trimming removed 2 bases at V and 6 bases at J, with 8 bases between. Written as DNA, the CDR3 is TGCAGTGCTAGATACGGGGTTAATTCACCCCTCCACTTT. Residues: CSARYGVNSPLHF.

The V and J genes are TRBV18 and TRBJ2-5; D unclear. The CDR3 is made up of 14 amino acids. The germline CDR1 and CDR2 sequences are KGHSH and LQKENI. V was clipped by 0 bases and J by 1 base, with 6 bases between them. CDR3: CASSPPMFQETQYF. The CDR3 coding sequence is TGTGCCAGCTCACCACCCATGTTCCAAGAGACCCAGTACTTC.